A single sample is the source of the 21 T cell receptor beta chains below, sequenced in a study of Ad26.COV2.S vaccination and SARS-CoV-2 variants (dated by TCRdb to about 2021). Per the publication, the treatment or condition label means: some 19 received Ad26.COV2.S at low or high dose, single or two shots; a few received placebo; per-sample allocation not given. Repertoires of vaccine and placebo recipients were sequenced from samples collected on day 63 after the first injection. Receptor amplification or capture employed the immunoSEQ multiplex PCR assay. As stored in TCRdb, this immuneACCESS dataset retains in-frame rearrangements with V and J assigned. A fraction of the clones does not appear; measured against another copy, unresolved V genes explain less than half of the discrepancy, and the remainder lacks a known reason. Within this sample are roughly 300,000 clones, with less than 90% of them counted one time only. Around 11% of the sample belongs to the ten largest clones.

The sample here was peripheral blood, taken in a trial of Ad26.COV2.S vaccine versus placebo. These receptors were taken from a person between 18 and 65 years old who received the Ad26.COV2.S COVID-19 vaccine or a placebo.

The CDR3 DNA sequence: TGCAGCGCCCGGGACTCAAGAAACACTGAAGCTTTCTTT. This translates into CSARDSRNTEAFF. The rearrangement uses TRBV29-1 and TRBJ1-1, with a weak D call TRBD1 (5 bases). CDR3 length equals 13 residues. V was clipped by 7 bases and J by 2 bases, with 14 bases between them. Germline V lookup: CDR1 SQVTM, CDR2 ANQGSEA.

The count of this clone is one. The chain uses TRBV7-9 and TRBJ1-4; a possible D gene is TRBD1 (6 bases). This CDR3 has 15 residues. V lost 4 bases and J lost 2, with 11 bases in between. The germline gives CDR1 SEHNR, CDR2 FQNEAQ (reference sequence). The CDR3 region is CASSSDTGTNEKLFF. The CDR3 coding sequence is TGTGCCAGCAGCTCGGATACAGGGACTAATGAAAAACTGTTTTTT.

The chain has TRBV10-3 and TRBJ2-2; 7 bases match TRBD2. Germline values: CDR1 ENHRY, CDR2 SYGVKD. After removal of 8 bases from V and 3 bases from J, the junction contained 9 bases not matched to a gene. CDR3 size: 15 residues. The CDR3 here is CAIRFTSGDTGELFF. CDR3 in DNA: TGTGCCATCCGTTTTACAAGCGGGGACACCGGGGAGCTGTTTTTT.

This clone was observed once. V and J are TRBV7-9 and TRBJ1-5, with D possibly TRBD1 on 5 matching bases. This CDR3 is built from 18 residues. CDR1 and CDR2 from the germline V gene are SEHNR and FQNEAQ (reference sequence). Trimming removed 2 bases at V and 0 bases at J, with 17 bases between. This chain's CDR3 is CASSLFRQGGHSNQPQHF. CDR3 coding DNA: TGTGCCAGCAGCTTATTTCGCCAGGGAGGACATAGCAATCAGCCCCAGCATTTT.

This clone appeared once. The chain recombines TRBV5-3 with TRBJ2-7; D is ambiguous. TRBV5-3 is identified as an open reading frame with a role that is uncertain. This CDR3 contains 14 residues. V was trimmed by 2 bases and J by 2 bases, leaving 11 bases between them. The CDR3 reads CARSFQDLAYEQYF. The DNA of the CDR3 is TGTGCCAGAAGCTTCCAAGATCTGGCCTACGAGCAGTACTTC.

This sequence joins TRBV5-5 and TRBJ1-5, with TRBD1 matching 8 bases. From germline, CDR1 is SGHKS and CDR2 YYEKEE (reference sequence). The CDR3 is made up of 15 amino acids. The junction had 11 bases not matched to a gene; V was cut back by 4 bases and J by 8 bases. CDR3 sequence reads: CASSLWDRMSEPQHF. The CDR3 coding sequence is TGTGCCAGCAGCCTATGGGACAGGATGAGTGAGCCCCAGCATTTT.

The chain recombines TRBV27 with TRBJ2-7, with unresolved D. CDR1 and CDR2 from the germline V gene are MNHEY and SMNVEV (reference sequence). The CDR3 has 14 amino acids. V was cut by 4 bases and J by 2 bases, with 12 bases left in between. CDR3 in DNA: TGTGCCAGCAGTTCGTTGGGGAAAACCTACGAGCAGTACTTC. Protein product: CASSSLGKTYEQYF.

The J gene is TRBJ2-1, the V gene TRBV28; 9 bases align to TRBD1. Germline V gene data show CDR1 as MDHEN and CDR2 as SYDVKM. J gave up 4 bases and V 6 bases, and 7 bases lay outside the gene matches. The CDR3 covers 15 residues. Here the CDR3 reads CASRGQGLAYNEQFF. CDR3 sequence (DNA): TGTGCCAGCAGGGGACAGGGCCTAGCATACAATGAGCAGTTCTTC.

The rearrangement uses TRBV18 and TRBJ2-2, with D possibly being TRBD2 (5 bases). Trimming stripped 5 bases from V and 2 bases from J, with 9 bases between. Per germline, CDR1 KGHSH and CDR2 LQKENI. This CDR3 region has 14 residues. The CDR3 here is CASSAGLNTGELFF. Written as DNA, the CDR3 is TGTGCCAGCTCAGCGGGCCTCAACACCGGGGAGCTGTTTTTT.

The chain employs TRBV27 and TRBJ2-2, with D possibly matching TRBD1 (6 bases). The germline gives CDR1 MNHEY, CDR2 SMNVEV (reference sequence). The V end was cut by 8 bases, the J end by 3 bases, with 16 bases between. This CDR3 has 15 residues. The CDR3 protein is CASRRLGADTGELFF. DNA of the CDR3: TGTGCCAGCCGCAGACTGGGGGCAGACACCGGGGAGCTGTTTTTT.

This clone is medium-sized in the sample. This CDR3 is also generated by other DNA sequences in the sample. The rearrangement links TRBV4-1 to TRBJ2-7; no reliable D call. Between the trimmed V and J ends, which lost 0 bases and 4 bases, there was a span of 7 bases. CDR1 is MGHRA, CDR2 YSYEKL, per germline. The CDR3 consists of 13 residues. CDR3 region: CASSQDRYYEQYF. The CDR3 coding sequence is TGCGCCAGCAGCCAAGATCGATATTACGAGCAGTACTTC.

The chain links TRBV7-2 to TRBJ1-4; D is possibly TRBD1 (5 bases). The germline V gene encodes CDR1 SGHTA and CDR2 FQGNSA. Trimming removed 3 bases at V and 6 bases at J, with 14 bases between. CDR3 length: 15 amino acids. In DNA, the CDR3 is TGTGCCAGCAGCTTCTTGGGGGGATCACATGAAAAACTGTTTTTT. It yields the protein CASSFLGGSHEKLFF.

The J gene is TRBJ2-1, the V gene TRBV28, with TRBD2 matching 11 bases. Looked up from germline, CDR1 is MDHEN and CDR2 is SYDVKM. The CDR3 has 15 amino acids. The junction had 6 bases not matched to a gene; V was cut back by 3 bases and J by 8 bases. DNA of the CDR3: TGTGCCAGCAGTTTTTTACTAGCGGGAGTCTATGAGCAGTTCTTC. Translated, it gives CASSFLLAGVYEQFF.

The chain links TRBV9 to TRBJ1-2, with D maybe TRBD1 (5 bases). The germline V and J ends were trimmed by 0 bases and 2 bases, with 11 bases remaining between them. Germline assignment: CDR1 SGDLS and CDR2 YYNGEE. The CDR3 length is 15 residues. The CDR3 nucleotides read TGTGCCAGCAGCGTAGCTACGGGGGGAAACTATGGCTACACCTTC. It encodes CASSVATGGNYGYTF.

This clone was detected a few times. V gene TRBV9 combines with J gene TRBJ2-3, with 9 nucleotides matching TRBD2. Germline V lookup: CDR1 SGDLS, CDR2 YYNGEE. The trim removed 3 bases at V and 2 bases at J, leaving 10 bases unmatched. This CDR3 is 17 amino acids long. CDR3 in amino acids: CASSGEWTSEHTDTQYF. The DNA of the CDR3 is TGTGCCAGCAGCGGAGAATGGACTAGCGAACACACAGATACGCAGTATTTT.

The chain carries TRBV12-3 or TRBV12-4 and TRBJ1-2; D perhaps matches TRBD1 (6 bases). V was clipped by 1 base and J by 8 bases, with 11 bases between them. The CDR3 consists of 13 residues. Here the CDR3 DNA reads TGTGCCAGCAGTTTAGGGGAAGGGGGAGGCTACACCTTC. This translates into CASSLGEGGGYTF.

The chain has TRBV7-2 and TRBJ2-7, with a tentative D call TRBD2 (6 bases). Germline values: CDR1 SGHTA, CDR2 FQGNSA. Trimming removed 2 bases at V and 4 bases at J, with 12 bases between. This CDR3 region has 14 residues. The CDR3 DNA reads TGTGCCAGCAGCTTAACCGGGGCGGGATACGAGCAGTACTTC. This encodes CASSLTGAGYEQYF.

CDR3: CASSIGSTEAFF. In nucleotides, the CDR3 is TGTGCCAGCAGTATAGGGAGCACTGAAGCTTTCTTT. This chain connects TRBV6-2 or TRBV6-3 to TRBJ1-1; the D is unclear. The ends were cut back, 5 bases at V and 4 bases at J, with 8 bases in the middle. The germline V gene has CDR1 MNHEY and CDR2 SVGEGT. This CDR3 is 12 amino acids long.

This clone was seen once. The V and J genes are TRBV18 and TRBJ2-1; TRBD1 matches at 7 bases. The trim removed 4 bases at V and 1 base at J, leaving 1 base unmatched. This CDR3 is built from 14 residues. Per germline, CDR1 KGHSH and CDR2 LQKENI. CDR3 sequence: CASSLGQSYNEQFF. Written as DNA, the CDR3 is TGTGCCAGCTCACTGGGACAGTCCTACAATGAGCAGTTCTTC.

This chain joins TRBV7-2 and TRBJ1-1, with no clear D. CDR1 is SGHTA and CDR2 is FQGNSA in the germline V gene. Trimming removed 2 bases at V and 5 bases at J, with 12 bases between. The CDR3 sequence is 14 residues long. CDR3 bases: TGTGCCAGCAGCTTATTTGAGAAGATTACTGAAGCTTTCTTT. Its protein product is CASSLFEKITEAFF.

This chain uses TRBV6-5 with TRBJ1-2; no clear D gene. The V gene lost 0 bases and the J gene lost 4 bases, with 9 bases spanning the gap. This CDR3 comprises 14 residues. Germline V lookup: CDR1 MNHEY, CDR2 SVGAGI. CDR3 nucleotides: TGTGCCAGCAGTTACTCTAAGTCCAGCTATGGCTACACCTTC. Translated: CASSYSKSSYGYTF.